The clone carrying this T cell receptor beta chain was detected a few times. What it recognizes is unknown. The CDR3 loop spans 16 amino acids. Per the germline V gene, CDR1 is WSHSY and CDR2 is SAAADI. Trimming removed 6 bases from V and 1 base from J; junction bases left unmatched: 11. This entry belongs to a study of beta chain features in type 1 diabetes. Overall study results and limits: Short templates might get an advantage during PCR, and this would be equal in patients and controls. Among patients with Type 1 diabetes, TCRB CDR3s were moderately but significantly shorter in every one of the four CD4+ subsets.

Stem cell-like memory, regulatory, central memory and naive CD4+ cells were sorted via CD45RO/CCR7/CD25/CD127/CD95/CD27. The purity of all sorted populations exceeded 98%. The whole isolated RNA underwent reverse transcription, so sequencing captured expressed TCRB transcripts. TCRdb keeps only in-frame clones here, not all; method: immunoSEQ multiplex PCR. This table has 150,000 to 190,000 clones, around a tenth appearing once. This receptor was obtained from a man aged 25-45 years with type 1 diabetes. The chain has TRBV10-2 and TRBJ1-1, with TRBD1 identical over 7 bases. The sample comprised central memory CD4+ T cells from blood. The CDR3 DNA sequence: TGCGCCAGCAGGAGAGGGGGCGATGCGGGGAACACTGAAGCTTTCTTT. Encoded protein: CASRRGGDAGNTEAFF.